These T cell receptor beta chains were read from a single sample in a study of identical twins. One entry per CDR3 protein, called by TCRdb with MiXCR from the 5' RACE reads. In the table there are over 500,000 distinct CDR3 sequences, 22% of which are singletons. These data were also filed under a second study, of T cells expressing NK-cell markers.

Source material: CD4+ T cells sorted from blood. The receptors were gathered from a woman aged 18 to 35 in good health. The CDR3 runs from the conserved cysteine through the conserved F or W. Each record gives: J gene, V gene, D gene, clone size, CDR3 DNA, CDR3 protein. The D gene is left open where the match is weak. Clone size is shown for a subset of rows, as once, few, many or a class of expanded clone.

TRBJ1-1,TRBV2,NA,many,TGTGCCAGCAGTGTAGCAGGGGACACTGAAGCTTTCTTT,CASSVAGDTEAFF
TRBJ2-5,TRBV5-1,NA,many,TGCGCCAGCAGCACCGGGGAAGGGACCCAGTACTTC,CASSTGEGTQYF
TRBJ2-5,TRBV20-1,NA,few,TGCAGTGCTAGGCTTAAGGGAGGTGGAGAGACCCAGTACTTC,CSARLKGGGETQYF
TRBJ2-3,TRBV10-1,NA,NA,TGCGCCAGCAGTGGACTTAGCCTAGGAGATACGCAGTATTTT,CASSGLSLGDTQYF
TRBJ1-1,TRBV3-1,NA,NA,TGTGCCAGCAGCCAAGGGCTGGGCGAAGCTTTCTTT,CASSQGLGEAFF
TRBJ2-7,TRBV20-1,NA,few,TGCAGTGCTGCCGGGACTCCGAGTACCTACGAGCAGTACTTC,CSAAGTPSTYEQYF
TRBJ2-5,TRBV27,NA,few,TGTGCCAGCAGTTTATATTATTCGGACTCCCAAGAGACCCAGTACTTC,CASSLYYSDSQETQYF
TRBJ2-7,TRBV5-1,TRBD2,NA,TGCGCCAGCAGCTTAAGGAGCGGGAGCGGCGACGAGCAGTACTTC,CASSLRSGSGDEQYF
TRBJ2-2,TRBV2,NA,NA,TGTGCCAGCAACGAGGCCGGGGAGCTGTTTTTT,CASNEAGELFF
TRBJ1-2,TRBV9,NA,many,TGTGCCAGCAGCGTAGGATCATCAAACTATGGCTACACCTTC,CASSVGSSNYGYTF
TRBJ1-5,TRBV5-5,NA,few,TGTGCCAGCAGCTTGGTAACAGGCCGTGGGCCCCAGCATTTT,CASSLVTGRGPQHF
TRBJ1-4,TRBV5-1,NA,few,TGCGCCAGCAGCTTGGCTTCCGGCACCTATGAAAAACTGTTTTTT,CASSLASGTYEKLFF
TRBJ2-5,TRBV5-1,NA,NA,TGCGCCAGCAGCTTGGGCCGCGTAGAGACCCAGTACTTC,CASSLGRVETQYF
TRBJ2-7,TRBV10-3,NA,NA,TGTGCCACCAGGACCCAGAACTACGAGCAGTACTTC,CATRTQNYEQYF
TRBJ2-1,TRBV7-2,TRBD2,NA,TGTGCCAGCAGTCAATTAGCGGGAGTATACGATGAGCAGTTCTTC,CASSQLAGVYDEQFF
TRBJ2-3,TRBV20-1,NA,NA,TGCAGTGCCCTTGGCGGTTATTCGGGAGATACGCAGTATTTT,CSALGGYSGDTQYF
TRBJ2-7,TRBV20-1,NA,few,TGCAGTGCTAGAGGTCCCGGGGCGACCTACGAGCAGTACTTC,CSARGPGATYEQYF
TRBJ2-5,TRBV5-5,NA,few,TGTGCCAGCAGCGTTAGGGCAGACCAAGAGACCCAGTACTTC,CASSVRADQETQYF
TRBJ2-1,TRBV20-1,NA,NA,TGCAGTGCTAGAGCCGGTACCTACAATGAGCAGTTCTTC,CSARAGTYNEQFF
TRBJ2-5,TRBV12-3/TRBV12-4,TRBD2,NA,TGTGCCAGCAGTCCCGGGAGGAGAGAGACCCAGTACTTC,CASSPGRRETQYF
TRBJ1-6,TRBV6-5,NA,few,TGTGCCAGCAGTTTACCAACCGGATCACCCCTCCACTTT,CASSLPTGSPLHF
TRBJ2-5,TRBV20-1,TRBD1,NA,TGCAGTGCCCAGGACAGGGGGCGAACAGAGACCCAGTACTTC,CSAQDRGRTETQYF
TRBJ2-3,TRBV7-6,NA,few,TGTGCCAGCAGCTTAGTTTTCCCCGGGGGGCCAAGCACAGATACGCAGTATTTT,CASSLVFPGGPSTDTQYF
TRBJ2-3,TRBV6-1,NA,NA,TGTGCCAGCAGGTTCACAGAGAACACAGATACGCAGTATTTT,CASRFTENTDTQYF
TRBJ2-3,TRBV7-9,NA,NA,TGTGCCAGCAGCCCCCCGGGGGACAGGCAGTATTTT,CASSPPGDRQYF
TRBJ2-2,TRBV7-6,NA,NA,TGTGCCAGCAGCTTCGGGAACGCGAACACCGGGGAGCTGTTTTTT,CASSFGNANTGELFF
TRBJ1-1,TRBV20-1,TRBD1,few,TGCAGTGCTATCCCAGGGGGGGTAAACACTGAAGCTTTCTTT,CSAIPGGVNTEAFF
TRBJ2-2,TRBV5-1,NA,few,TGCGCCAGCAGCTTGGGGTTACCGGGGTACGGCGGGGAGCTGTTTTTT,CASSLGLPGYGGELFF
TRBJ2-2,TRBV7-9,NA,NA,TGTGCCAGCAGCTGGGACTACACCGGGGAGCTGTTTTTT,CASSWDYTGELFF
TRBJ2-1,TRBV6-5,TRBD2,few,TGTGCCAGCAGTTCCTTCGGACTAGCGGGAGGAGACAATGAGCAGTTCTTC,CASSSFGLAGGDNEQFF
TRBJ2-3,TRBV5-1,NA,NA,TGCGCCAGCAGCTTGGGCGACTATCCAGATACGCAGTATTTT,CASSLGDYPDTQYF
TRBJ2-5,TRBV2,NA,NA,TGTGCCAGCAGTGAGCCGAACCAAGAGACCCAGTACTTC,CASSEPNQETQYF
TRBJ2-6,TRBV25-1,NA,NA,TGTGCCAGCAGCCCCCGGGGGATTCTCCCTGGGGCCAACGTCCTGACTTTC,CASSPRGILPGANVLTF
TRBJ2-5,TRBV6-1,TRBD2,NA,TGTGCCAGCAGACCCCTACCGGGAAGCGGGGGGAAAGAGACCCAGTACTTC,CASRPLPGSGGKETQYF